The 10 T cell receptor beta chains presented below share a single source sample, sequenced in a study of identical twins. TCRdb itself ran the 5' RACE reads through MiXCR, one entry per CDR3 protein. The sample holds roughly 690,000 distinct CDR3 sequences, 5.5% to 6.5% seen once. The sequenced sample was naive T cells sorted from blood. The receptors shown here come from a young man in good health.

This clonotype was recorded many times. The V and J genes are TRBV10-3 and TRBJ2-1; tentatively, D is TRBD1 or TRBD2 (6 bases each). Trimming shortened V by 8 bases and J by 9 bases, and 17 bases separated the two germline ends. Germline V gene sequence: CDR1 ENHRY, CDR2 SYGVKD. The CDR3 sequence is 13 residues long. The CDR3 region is CAISEGEAGEQFF. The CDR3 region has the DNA TGTGCCATCTCGGAGGGGGAGGCTGGTGAGCAGTTCTTC.

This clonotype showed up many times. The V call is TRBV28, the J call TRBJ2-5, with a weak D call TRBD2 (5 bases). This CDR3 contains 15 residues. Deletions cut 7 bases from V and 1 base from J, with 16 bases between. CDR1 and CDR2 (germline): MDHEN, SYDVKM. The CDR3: CASTRGRVSQETQYF. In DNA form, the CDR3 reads TGTGCCAGCACCCGAGGGCGGGTAAGCCAAGAGACCCAGTACTTC. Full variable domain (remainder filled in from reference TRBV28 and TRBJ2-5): DVKVTQSSRYLVKRTGEKVFLECVQDMDHENMFWYRQDPGLGLRLIYFSYDVKMKEKGDIPEGYSVSREKKERFSLILESASTNQTSMYLCASTRGRVSQETQYFGPGTRLLVL.

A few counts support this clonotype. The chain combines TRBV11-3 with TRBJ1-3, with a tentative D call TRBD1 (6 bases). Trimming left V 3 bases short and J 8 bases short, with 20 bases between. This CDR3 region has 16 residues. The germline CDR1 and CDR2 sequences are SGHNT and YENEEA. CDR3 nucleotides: TGTGCCAGCAGCTTCGGTGGACAGTCCCTTCCGGACACCATATATTTT. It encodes CASSFGGQSLPDTIYF.

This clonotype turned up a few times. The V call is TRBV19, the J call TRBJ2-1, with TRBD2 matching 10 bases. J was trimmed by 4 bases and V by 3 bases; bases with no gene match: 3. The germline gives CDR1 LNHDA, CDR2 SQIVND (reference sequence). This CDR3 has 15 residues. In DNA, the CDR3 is TGTGCCAGTAGTATCGGAGCGGGAGGGTACAATGAGCAGTTCTTC. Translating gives CASSIGAGGYNEQFF.

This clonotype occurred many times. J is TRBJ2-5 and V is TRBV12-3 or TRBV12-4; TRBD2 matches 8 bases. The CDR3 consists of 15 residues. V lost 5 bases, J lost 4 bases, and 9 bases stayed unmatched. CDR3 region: CASSKSGGRTETQYF. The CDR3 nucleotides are TGTGCCAGCAGTAAAAGCGGGGGCCGCACAGAGACCCAGTACTTC.

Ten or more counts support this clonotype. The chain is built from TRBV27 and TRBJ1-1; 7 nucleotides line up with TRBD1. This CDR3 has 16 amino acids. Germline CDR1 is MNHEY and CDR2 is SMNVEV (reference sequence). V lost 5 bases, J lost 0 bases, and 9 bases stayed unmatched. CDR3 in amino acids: CASSIARGVLNTEAFF. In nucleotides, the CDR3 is TGTGCCAGCAGTATCGCCAGGGGGGTGTTGAACACTGAAGCTTTCTTT.

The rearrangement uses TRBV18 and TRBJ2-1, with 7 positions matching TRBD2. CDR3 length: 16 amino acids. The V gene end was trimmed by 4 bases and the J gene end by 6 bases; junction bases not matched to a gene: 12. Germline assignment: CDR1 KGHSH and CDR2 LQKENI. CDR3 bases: TGTGCCAGCTCACAACTATCGGGAGGTGAAGTCAATGAGCAGTTCTTC. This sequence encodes CASSQLSGGEVNEQFF.

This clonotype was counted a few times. The DNA for the CDR3 is TGTGCCAGTAGTATCGGTCTGGCAGGGGGCGCGAGCAATCAGCCCCAGCATTTT. Translated, it gives CASSIGLAGGASNQPQHF. The V and J genes are TRBV19 and TRBJ1-5, with 8 bases matching TRBD1. This CDR3 is 18 amino acids long. CDR1 and CDR2 (germline): LNHDA, SQIVND (reference sequence). With V trimmed by 3 bases and J by 1 base, 11 bases remained unmatched.

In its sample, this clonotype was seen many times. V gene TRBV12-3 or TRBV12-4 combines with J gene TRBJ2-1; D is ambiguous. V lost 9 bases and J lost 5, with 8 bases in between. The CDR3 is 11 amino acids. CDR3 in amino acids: CASIQDNEQFF. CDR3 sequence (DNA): TGTGCCAGTATCCAAGACAATGAGCAGTTCTTC.

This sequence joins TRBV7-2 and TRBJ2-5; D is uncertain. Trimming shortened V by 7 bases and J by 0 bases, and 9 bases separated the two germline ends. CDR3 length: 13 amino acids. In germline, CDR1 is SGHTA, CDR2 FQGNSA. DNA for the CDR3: TGTGCCAGCACTGTGTTGTACCAAGAGACCCAGTACTTC. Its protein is CASTVLYQETQYF.